Sequencing of this T cell receptor (beta chain) was carried out in a study of T cell responses to AZD1222 COVID-19 vaccine. Findings of the study overall: Unmutated variant regions are reportedly targeted by nearly half of spike-specific TCRs. Baseline serology detected seropositivity in only 5 or 6 AZD1222 recipients. Spike-specific TCR breadth and depth rose after two AZD1222 doses. Possibly, clonal diversity was underestimated; donors were largely white British and included more females.

This CDR3 has 13 amino acids. Germline-derived CDR1 and CDR2 are SGDLS and YYNGEE. Germline trimming cut 2 bases from V and 7 bases from J; bases unmatched to any gene: 1. To note about this clone: Its target is unknown.

The data were produced by immunoSEQ multiplex PCR, yet TCRdb's version contains in-frame clones alone and is incomplete. The data show 160,000 or so clones, 85% to 90% seen once. The sample here was peripheral blood, taken on day 0 of AZD1222 vaccination. The TCR was taken from an adult in good health. The chain is built from TRBV9 and TRBJ1-2; 11 nucleotides line up with TRBD1. The CDR3 reads CASSVGTGGGYTF. CDR3 sequence (DNA): TGTGCCAGCAGCGTTGGGACAGGGGGTGGCTACACCTTC.